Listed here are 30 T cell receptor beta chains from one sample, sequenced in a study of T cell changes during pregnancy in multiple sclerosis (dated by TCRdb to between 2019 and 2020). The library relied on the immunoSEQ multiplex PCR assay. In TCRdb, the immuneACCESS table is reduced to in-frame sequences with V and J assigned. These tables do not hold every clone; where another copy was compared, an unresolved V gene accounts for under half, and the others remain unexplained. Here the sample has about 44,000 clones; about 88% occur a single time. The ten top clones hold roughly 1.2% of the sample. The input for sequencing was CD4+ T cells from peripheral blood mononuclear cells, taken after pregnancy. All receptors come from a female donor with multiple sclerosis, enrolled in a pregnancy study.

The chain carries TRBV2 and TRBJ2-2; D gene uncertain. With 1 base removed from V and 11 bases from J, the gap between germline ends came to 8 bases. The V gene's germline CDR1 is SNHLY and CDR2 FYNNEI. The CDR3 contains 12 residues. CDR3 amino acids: CASSEGPRELFF. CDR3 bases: TGTGCCAGCAGTGAAGGCCCTAGAGAGCTGTTTTTT.

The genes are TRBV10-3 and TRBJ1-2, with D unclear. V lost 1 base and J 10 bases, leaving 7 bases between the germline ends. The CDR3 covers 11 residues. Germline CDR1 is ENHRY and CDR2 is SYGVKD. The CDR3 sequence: CAISEYGDYTF. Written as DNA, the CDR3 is TGTGCCATCAGTGAGTACGGGGACTACACCTTC.

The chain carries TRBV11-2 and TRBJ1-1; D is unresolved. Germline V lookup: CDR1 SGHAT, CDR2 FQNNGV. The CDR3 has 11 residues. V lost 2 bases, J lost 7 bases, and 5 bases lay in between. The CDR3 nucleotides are TGTGCCAGCAGCTTATCTTTTGAAGCTTTCTTT. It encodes CASSLSFEAFF.

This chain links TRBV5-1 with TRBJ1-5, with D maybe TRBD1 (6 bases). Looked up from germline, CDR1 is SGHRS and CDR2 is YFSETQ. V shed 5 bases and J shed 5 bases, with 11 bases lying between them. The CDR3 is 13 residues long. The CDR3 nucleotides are TGCGCCAGCAGGGAACAGGGAGATCAGCCCCAGCATTTT. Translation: CASREQGDQPQHF.

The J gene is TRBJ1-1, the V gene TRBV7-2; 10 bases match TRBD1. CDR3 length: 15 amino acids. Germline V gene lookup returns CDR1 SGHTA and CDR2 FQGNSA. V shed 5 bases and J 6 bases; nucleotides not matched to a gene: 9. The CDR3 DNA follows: TGTGCCAGCAGCCCGGGGACAGGGGATGTGGCTGAAGCTTTCTTT. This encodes CASSPGTGDVAEAFF. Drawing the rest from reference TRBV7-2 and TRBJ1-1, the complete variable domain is GAGVSQSPSNKVTEKGKDVELRCDPISGHTALYWYRQSLGQGLEFLIYFQGNSAPDKSGLPSDRFSAERTGGSVSTLTIQRTQQEDSAVYLCASSPGTGDVAEAFFGQGTRLTVV.

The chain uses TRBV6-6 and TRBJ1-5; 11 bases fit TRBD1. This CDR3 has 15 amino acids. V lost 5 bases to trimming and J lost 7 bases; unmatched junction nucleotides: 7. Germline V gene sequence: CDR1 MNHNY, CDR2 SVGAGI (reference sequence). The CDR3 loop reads CASSPGQGAWQPQHF. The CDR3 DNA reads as TGTGCCAGCAGTCCTGGACAGGGGGCCTGGCAGCCCCAGCATTTT.

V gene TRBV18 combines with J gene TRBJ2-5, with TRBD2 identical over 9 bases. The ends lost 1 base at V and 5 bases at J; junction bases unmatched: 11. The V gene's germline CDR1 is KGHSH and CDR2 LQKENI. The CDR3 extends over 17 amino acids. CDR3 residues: CASSPRDSGRGDETQYF. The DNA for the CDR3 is TGTGCCAGCTCACCACGAGATAGCGGGAGAGGGGATGAGACCCAGTACTTC.

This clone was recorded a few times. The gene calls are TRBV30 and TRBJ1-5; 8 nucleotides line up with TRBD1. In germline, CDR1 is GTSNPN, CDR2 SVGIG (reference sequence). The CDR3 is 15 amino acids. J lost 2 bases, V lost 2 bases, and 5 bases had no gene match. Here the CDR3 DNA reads TGTGCCTGGAGTATGACAGGGGACGGCAATCAGCCCCAGCATTTT. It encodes CAWSMTGDGNQPQHF.

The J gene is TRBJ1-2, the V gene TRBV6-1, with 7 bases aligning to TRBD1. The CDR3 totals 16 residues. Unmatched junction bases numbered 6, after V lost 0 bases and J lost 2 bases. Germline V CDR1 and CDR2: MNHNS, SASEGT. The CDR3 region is CASSEALGGGNYGYTF. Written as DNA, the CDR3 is TGTGCCAGCAGTGAAGCCTTAGGAGGGGGCAACTATGGCTACACCTTC.

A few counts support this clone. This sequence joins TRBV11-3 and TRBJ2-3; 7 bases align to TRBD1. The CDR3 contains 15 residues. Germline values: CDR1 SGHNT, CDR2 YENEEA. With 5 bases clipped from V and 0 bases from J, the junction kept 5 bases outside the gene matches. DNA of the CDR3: TGTGCCAGCAGCGAAGGACAGGCGAGCACAGATACGCAGTATTTT. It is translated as CASSEGQASTDTQYF.

The CDR3 nucleotides are TGTGCCAGCAGCTCCAACTTGGACAGGGGAAACACCATATATTTT. Amino acids: CASSSNLDRGNTIYF. The chain couples TRBV7-9 to TRBJ1-3; 7 bases map to TRBD1. The V segment lost 4 bases and the J segment 4 bases; nucleotides outside the gene matches: 7. The germline gives CDR1 SEHNR, CDR2 FQNEAQ (reference sequence). CDR3 length: 15 amino acids.

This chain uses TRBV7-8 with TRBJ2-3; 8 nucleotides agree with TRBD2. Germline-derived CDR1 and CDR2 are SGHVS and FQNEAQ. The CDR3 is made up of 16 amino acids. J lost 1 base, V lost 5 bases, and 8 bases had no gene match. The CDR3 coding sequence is TGTGCCAGCAGCCACGCCGCGACTAGCGGCACAGATACGCAGTATTTT. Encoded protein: CASSHAATSGTDTQYF.

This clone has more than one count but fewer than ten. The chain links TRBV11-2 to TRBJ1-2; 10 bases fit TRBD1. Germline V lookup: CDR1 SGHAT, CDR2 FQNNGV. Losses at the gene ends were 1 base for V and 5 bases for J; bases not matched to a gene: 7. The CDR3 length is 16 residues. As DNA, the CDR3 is TGTGCCAGCAGCTTAGTGGGTGGGACAGGGGTATATGGCTACACCTTC. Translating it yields CASSLVGGTGVYGYTF.

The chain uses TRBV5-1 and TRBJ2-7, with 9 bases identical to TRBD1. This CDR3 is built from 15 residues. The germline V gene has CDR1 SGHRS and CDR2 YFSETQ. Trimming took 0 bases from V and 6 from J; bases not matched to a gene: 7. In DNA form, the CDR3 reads TGCGCCAGCAGCTTGGACAGGGGGCGAGCGGGCGAGCAGTACTTC. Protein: CASSLDRGRAGEQYF.

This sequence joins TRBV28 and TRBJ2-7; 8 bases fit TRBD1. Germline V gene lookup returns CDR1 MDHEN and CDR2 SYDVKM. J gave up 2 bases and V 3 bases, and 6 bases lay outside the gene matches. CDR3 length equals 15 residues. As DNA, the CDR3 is TGTGCCAGCAGTTTTCAGGGGGCGAATCCCTACGAGCAGTACTTC. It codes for CASSFQGANPYEQYF.

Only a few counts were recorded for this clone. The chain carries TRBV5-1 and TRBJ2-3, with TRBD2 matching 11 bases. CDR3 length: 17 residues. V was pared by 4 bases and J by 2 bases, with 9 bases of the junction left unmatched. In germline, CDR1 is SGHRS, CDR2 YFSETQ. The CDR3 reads CASSPAGTSGNTDTQYF. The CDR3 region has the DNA TGCGCCAGCAGCCCCGCAGGGACTAGCGGAAACACAGATACGCAGTATTTT.

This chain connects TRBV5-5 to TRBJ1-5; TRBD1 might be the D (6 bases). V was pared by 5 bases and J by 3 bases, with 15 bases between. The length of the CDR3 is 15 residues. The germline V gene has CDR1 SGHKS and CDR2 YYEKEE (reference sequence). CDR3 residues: CASSTDSIINQPQHF. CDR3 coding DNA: TGTGCCAGCAGTACGGACAGTATAATCAATCAGCCCCAGCATTTT.

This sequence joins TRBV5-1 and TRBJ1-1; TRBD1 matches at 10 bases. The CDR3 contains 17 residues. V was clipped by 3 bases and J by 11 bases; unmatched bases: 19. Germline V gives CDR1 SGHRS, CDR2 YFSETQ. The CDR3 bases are TGCGCCAGCAGCTCCATTAAGTACGGGACAGGGGTACCGGGGGCTTTCTTT. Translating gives CASSSIKYGTGVPGAFF.

The DNA for the CDR3 is TGTGCCGCCCGACAGGACCACAACACTGAAGCTTTCTTT. It is translated as CAARQDHNTEAFF. The rearrangement uses TRBV2 and TRBJ1-1, with D possibly matching TRBD1 (6 bases). The V gene's germline CDR1 is SNHLY and CDR2 FYNNEI. The germline V and J ends were trimmed by 11 bases and 2 bases, with 15 bases remaining between them. The CDR3 spans 13 residues.

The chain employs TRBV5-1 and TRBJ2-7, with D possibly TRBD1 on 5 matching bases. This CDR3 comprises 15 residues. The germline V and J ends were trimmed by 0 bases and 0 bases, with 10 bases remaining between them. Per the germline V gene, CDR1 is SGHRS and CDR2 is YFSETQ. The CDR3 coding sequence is TGCGCCAGCAGCTTGGGTGCGACAGCCTCCTACGAGCAGTACTTC. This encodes CASSLGATASYEQYF.

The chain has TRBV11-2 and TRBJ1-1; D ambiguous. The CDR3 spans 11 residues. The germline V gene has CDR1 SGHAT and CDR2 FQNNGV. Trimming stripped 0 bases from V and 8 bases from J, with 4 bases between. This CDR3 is CASSLEREAFF. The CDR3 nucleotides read TGTGCCAGCAGCTTAGAGAGGGAAGCTTTCTTT.

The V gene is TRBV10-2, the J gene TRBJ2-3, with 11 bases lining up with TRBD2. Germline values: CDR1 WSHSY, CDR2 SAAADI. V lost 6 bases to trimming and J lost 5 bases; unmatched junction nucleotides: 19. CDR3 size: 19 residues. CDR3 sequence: CASRAGLAGTKGSKDTQYF. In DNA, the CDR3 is TGCGCCAGCAGAGCAGGACTAGCGGGTACCAAGGGATCGAAAGATACGCAGTATTTT.

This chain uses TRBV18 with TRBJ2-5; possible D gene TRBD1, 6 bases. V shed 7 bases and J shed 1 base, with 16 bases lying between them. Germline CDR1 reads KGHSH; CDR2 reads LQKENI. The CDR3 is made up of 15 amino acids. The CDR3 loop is CASFMDRQRQETQYF. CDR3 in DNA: TGTGCCAGCTTCATGGACAGACAGCGCCAAGAGACCCAGTACTTC.

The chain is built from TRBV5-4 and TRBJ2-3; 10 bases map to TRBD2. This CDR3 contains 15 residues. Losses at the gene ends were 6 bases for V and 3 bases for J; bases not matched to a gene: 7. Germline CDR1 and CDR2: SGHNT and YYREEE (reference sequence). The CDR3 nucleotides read TGTGCCAGCACCTCGGGACTAGCGATGACAGATACGCAGTATTTT. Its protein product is CASTSGLAMTDTQYF.

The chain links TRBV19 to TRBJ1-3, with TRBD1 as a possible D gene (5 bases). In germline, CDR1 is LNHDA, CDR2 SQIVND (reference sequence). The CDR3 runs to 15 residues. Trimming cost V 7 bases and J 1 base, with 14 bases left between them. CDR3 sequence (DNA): TGTGCCAGTACGGCAGTAAAGGGGTCTGGAAACACCATATATTTT. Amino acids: CASTAVKGSGNTIYF.

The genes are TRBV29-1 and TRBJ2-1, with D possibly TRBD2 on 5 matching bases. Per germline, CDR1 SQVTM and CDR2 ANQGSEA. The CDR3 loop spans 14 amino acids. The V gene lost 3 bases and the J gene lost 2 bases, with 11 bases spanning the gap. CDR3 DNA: TGCAGCGTTGAGCGAGGGAGAGCCTACAATGAGCAGTTCTTC. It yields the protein CSVERGRAYNEQFF.

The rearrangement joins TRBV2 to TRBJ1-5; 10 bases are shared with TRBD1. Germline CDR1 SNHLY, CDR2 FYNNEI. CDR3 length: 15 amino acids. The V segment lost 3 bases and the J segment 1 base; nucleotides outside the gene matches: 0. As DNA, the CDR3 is TGTGCCAGCAGTGAGACAGGGGGCAGCAATCAGCCCCAGCATTTT. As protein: CASSETGGSNQPQHF. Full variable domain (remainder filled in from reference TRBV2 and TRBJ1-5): EPEVTQTPSHQVTQMGQEVILRCVPISNHLYFYWYRQILGQKVEFLVSFYNNEISEKSEIFDDQFSVERPDGSNFTLKIRSTKLEDSAMYFCASSETGGSNQPQHFGDGTRLSIL.

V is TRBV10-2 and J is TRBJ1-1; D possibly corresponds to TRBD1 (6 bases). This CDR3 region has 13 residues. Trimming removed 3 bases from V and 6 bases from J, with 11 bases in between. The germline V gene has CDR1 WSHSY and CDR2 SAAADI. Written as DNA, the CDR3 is TGCGCCAGCAGTGACAGGGGTTTTGCTGAAGCTTTCTTT. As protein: CASSDRGFAEAFF.

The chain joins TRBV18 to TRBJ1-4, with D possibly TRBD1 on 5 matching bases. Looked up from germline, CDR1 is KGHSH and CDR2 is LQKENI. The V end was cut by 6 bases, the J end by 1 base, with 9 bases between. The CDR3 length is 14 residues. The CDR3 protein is CASSLQGTNEKLFF. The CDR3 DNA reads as TGTGCCAGCTCGCTCCAGGGAACTAATGAAAAACTGTTTTTT.

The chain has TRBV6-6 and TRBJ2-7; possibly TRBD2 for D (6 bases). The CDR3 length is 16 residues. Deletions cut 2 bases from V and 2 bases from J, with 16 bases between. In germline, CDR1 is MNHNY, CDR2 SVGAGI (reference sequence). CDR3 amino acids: CASSYTFSGPTYEQYF. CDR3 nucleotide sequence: TGTGCCAGCAGTTACACCTTTAGCGGACCCACCTACGAGCAGTACTTC.